The 25 T cell receptor beta chains in this list originate from one sample, sequenced in a study of T cells in women clearing cervical HPV infection. Some clones are missing from TCRdb's copy, which holds only in-frame ones; the method was immunoSEQ multiplex PCR. The repertoire shows about 39,000 clones; the top ten hold around 5.8%. The source material was blood buffy coat. The receptors shown here come from a woman between 18 and 75 years old with a cervical HPV16 infection that either progressed to CIN3+ or cleared (not recorded which).

In regard to this clone: The DNA ends 3 residues before the CDR3 does, and the rest of the CDR3 is filled in from the germline J gene. V usage is TRBV20-1 and J usage is TRBJ2-1; 11 positions agree with TRBD1. Germline V gene sequence: CDR1 DFQATT, CDR2 SNEGSKA (reference sequence). The CDR3 is made up of 15 amino acids. V was clipped by 3 bases and J by 8 bases; unmatched bases: 9. CDR3 amino acids: CSASFPGQGVYEQFF. The CDR3 DNA, read in part, is TGCAGTGCTAGTTTCCCGGGACAGGGGGTGTATGAG.

Comment on this clone: The CDR3 end lies 3 residues beyond the end of the read and is filled in from the germline J gene. The gene calls are TRBV6-2 or TRBV6-3 and TRBJ2-2; 7 nucleotides align to TRBD1. The CDR3 extends over 13 amino acids. Germline V gene data show CDR1 as MNHEY and CDR2 as SVGEGT. J was trimmed by 10 bases and V by 5 bases; bases with no gene match: 7. The CDR3 loop is CASSNPGTEELFF. The part of the CDR3 DNA that was read is TGTGCCAGCAGTAACCCCGGGACAGAGGAG.

A note on this clone: One junction end disagrees with the germline gene, perhaps due to a read error. The read ends 3 residues shy of where the CDR3 ends; the end is completed using the germline J gene. Other nucleotide sequences in the sample specify the same CDR3. The chain has TRBV6-1 and TRBJ1-3, with 8 bases matching TRBD1. Germline V gene sequence: CDR1 MNHNS, CDR2 SASEGT. CDR3 length: 14 amino acids. The sequenced CDR3 bases are TGTGCCAGCAGTGAGGGACAGGCTGGGAACACT. Translated, it gives CASSEGQAGNT. The entire CDR3 sequence reads CASSEGQAGNTIYF.

Turning to this clone: The CDR3 end is not reached by the read, which stops 3 residues before it; the germline J gene fills it in. J is TRBJ2-4 and V is TRBV6-2 or TRBV6-3; D ambiguous. The CDR3 runs to 12 residues. In germline, CDR1 is MNHEY, CDR2 SVGEGT. Partial CDR3 DNA: TGTGCCAGCAGTCCCACTCGCTATGGT. Translated: CASSPTRYG. The full CDR3 protein reads CASSPTRYGQYF.

Worth noting for this clone: Sequencing ends 3 residues short of the CDR3 end; the germline J gene provides the rest. The genes are TRBV7-3 and TRBJ2-7; D gene uncertain. V was shortened by 2 bases and J by 0 bases, with 8 bases between the two germline ends. Germline V lookup: CDR1 SGHTA, CDR2 FQGTGA. This CDR3 has 14 amino acids. The sequenced part of the CDR3 DNA is TGTGCCAGCAGCTTAGGGCGCAGCTCCTACGAG. This codes for CASSLGRSSYE. The CDR3 in full is CASSLGRSSYEQYF.

Comments on this clone: The read finishes 3 residues shy of the CDR3 end, and the germline J gene is used to complete it. The J gene is TRBJ2-2, the V gene TRBV10-3; TRBD2 might be the D (6 bases). CDR1 and CDR2 (germline): ENHRY, SYGVKD. The CDR3 is 17 amino acids. The CDR3 loop reads CAIGEEGRKSGANVLFF. CDR3 bases read: TGTGCCATTGGGGAGGAGGGGCGCAAATCTGGGGCCAACGTG.

The DNA read from the CDR3 is TGTGCCAGCTCACGGCAGGGAGAAATTTACAATGAC. This encodes CASSRQGEIYND. The whole CDR3 region reads CASSRQGEIYNDYTF. The chain carries TRBV18 and TRBJ1-2; D is perhaps TRBD1 (5 bases). The read ends 3 residues shy of where the CDR3 ends; the end is completed using the germline J gene. CDR3 length: 15 residues. Germline loops: CDR1 KGHSH, CDR2 LQKENI.

Of note for this clone: At one end, the junction sequence differs from germline, possibly due to a read error. Other DNA sequences of this sample code for an identical CDR3. The DNA read from the CDR3 is TGTGCCAGTAGTCCTGGGACTAACACTGGGGAG. Translated: CASSPGTNTGE. The entire CDR3 is CASSPGTNTGELFF. This sequence joins TRBV19 and TRBJ2-2; 7 bases align to TRBD2. The missing CDR3 end, 3 residues past where the read stops, is filled in from the germline J gene. The CDR3 consists of 14 residues. Per the germline V gene, CDR1 is LNHDA and CDR2 is SQIVND (reference sequence).

With respect to this clone: With the read ending 3 residues before the CDR3 end, the germline J gene is used to fill in that end. The V gene is TRBV20-1, the J gene TRBJ2-3, with D hard to call. The CDR3 totals 13 residues. CDR1 and CDR2 from the germline V gene are DFQATT and SNEGSKA (reference sequence). The CDR3 loop reads CSARGVQQETQYF. Partial CDR3 DNA: TGCAGTGCTAGAGGCGTACAGCAAGAGACG.

Points on this clone: Read coverage stops 3 residues before the CDR3 terminus; the germline J gene supplies the remainder. The chain links TRBV4-1 to TRBJ1-4; a weak D match, TRBD1 (5 bases). Trimming removed 3 bases from V and 7 bases from J, with 18 bases in between. CDR3 length equals 16 residues. Looked up from germline, CDR1 is MGHRA and CDR2 is YSYEKL. The DNA read from the CDR3 is TGCGCCAGCAGCCAGAAGGGTGGAGGGGAGGGTGAAAAA. Encoded protein: CASSQKGGGEGEK. The entire CDR3 sequence reads CASSQKGGGEGEKLFF.

On this clone: The read falls 3 residues short of the CDR3 end, and the missing part is taken from the germline J gene. The chain is built from TRBV7-6 and TRBJ1-2, with 7 bases fitting TRBD1. This CDR3 comprises 12 residues. Germline V gene data show CDR1 as SGHVS and CDR2 as FNYEAQ. CDR3 DNA (partial): TGTGCCAGCAGCTCGAGACAGGGTCGC. Amino acid sequence: CASSSRQGR. The whole CDR3 protein reads CASSSRQGRYTF. Supplemented by reference TRBV7-6 and TRBJ1-2, the full variable domain reads GAGVSQSPRYKVTKRGQDVALRCDPISGHVSLYWYRQALGQGPEFLTYFNYEAQQDKSGLPNDRFSAERPEGSISTLTIQRTEQRDSAMYRCASSSRQGRYTFGSGTRLTVV.

As regards this clone: The CDR3 end lies 3 residues beyond the end of the read and is filled in from the germline J gene. V gene TRBV7-9 combines with J gene TRBJ1-5, with D possibly TRBD1 on 5 matching bases. The CDR3 runs to 15 residues. Trimming pared 7 bases from V and 0 bases from J, leaving 13 bases between. Germline-derived CDR1 and CDR2 are SEHNR and FQNEAQ (reference sequence). The CDR3 bases that were read are TGTGCCAGCAAAGAGACAGCTTATAGCAATCAGCCC. It yields the protein CASKETAYSNQP. The whole CDR3 region reads CASKETAYSNQPQHF.

With respect to this clone: The read gets to within 3 residues of the CDR3 end, and the germline J gene fills in the rest. The J gene is TRBJ2-7, the V gene TRBV2; 7 positions match TRBD1. Per germline, CDR1 SNHLY and CDR2 FYNNEI. Trimming cost V 2 bases and J 5 bases; bases outside gene matches: 6. The CDR3 covers 14 residues. The sequenced CDR3 bases are TGTGCCAGCAGTGAACAAGGGGGCTATGACGAG. Encoded protein: CASSEQGGYDE. The CDR3 in its entirety is CASSEQGGYDEQYF.

A word on this clone: The observed sequence ends 3 residues before the CDR3 terminus, with the missing tail filled in from the germline J gene. V and J are TRBV20-1 and TRBJ2-7; 9 positions match TRBD1. Germline CDR1 and CDR2: DFQATT and SNEGSKA (reference sequence). After removal of 4 bases from V and 5 bases from J, the junction contained 6 bases not matched to a gene. This CDR3 contains 13 residues. The CDR3 DNA, read in part, is TGCAGTGCTATCGAACAGGGGGCGAACGAG. This encodes CSAIEQGANE. The complete CDR3 protein is CSAIEQGANEQYF.

About this clone: The read stops 3 residues short of the end of the CDR3; the missing end is completed from the germline J gene. The rearrangement joins TRBV19 to TRBJ1-5; 8 positions match TRBD1. This CDR3 spans 14 amino acids. Looked up from germline, CDR1 is LNHDA and CDR2 is SQIVND (reference sequence). The V segment lost 3 bases and the J segment 8 bases; nucleotides outside the gene matches: 6. The CDR3 sequence is CASSIHRGTKPQHF. The sequenced part of the CDR3 DNA is TGTGCCAGTAGTATCCACAGGGGGACGAAGCCC. The variable domain in full, completed from reference TRBV19 and TRBJ1-5, reads DGGITQSPKYLFRKEGQNVTLSCEQNLNHDAMYWYRQDPGQGLRLIYYSQIVNDFQKGDIAEGYSVSREKKESFPLTVTSAQKNPTAFYLCASSIHRGTKPQHFGDGTRLSIL.

CDR3 in amino acids: CASRPTATNEKLFF. CDR3 DNA, as far as it was read: TGTGCCAGCAGACCGACAGCAACTAATGAAAAG. The rearrangement uses TRBV5-4 and TRBJ2-2; weak D call: TRBD1 (5 bases). The read gets to within 3 residues of the CDR3 end, and the germline J gene fills in the rest. The germline V gene has CDR1 SGHNT and CDR2 YYREEE (reference sequence). This CDR3 is built from 14 residues.

About this clone: The observed sequence ends 3 residues before the CDR3 terminus, with the missing tail filled in from the germline J gene. The chain joins TRBV12-5 to TRBJ2-3; 11 bases are a match to TRBD2. This CDR3 is built from 15 residues. CDR1 and CDR2 (germline): LGHNT, FRNRAP. V shed 7 bases, J shed 0 bases, and the junction held 3 bases outside the gene matches. The CDR3 sequence is CASDLAGGSTDTQYF. The CDR3 bases that were read are TGTGCTAGTGATTTAGCGGGAGGGAGCACAGATACG.

Points on this clone: The CDR3 end is not reached by the read, which stops 3 residues before it; the germline J gene fills it in. The chain is built from TRBV29-1 and TRBJ2-3, with a weak D call TRBD2 (5 bases). There are 13 residues in the CDR3. Germline CDR1 is SQVTM and CDR2 is ANQGSEA. The part of the CDR3 DNA that was read is TGCAGCGTGGCAAGCGGCTTCAATCAGCCG. Its protein product is CSVASGFNQP. The full CDR3 reads CSVASGFNQPQYF.

About this clone: The read stops 3 residues short of the end of the CDR3; the missing end is completed from the germline J gene. The chain links TRBV5-1 to TRBJ2-1; 10 bases are shared with TRBD2. CDR1 and CDR2 (germline): SGHRS, YFSETQ. V dropped 0 bases and J dropped 8; count of bases not matched to a gene: 8. The length of the CDR3 is 16 residues. The CDR3 here is CASSLAGTSVGYEQFF. CDR3 DNA (partial): TGCGCCAGCAGCTTGGCCGGGACTAGCGTCGGTTATGAG.

For this clone: The read falls 3 residues short of the CDR3 end, and the missing part is taken from the germline J gene. The chain carries TRBV18 and TRBJ1-3; D gene ambiguous. From germline, CDR1 is KGHSH and CDR2 LQKENI. The germline V and J ends were trimmed by 7 bases and 0 bases, with 10 bases remaining between them. CDR3 length: 14 residues. The CDR3 is CASLDRGSGNTIYF. CDR3 DNA, as far as it was read: TGTGCCAGCTTGGACCGGGGCTCTGGAAACACC. The full variable domain, in which reference TRBV18 and TRBJ1-3 provide the parts outside the CDR3, is NAGVMQNPRHLVRRRGQEARLRCSPMKGHSHVYWYRQLPEEGLKFMVYLQKENIIDESGMPKERFSAEFPKEGPSILRIQQVVRGDSAAYFCASLDRGSGNTIYFGEGSWLTVV.

As regards this clone: Germline is not matched at one junction end, which may reflect a read error. The read stops 3 residues short of the end of the CDR3; the missing end is completed from the germline J gene. This sample also contains other DNA sequences that code for the same CDR3. This chain joins TRBV18 and TRBJ1-3; D call uncertain. Germline V CDR1 and CDR2: KGHSH, LQKENI. This CDR3 region has 14 residues. The sequenced CDR3 bases are TGTGCCAGCTCCCTCGACATCAGCGGAAACACA. It yields the protein CASSLDISGNT. The CDR3 as a whole reads CASSLDISGNTIYF.

To note about this clone: Read data end 3 residues before the CDR3 end; the end is taken from the germline J gene. The chain links TRBV10-1 to TRBJ2-1; no reliable D call. Trimming took 5 bases from V and 0 from J, leaving 11 bases between them. From germline, CDR1 is WNHNN and CDR2 SYGVQD (reference sequence). The CDR3 is 15 residues long. This CDR3 reads CASSQTGSSYNEQFF. The covered CDR3 bases are TGCGCCAGCAGTCAGACTGGAAGCTCCTACAATGAG.

As concerns this clone: The read ends 3 residues before the CDR3 terminus; that terminus is restored from the germline J gene. The chain uses TRBV4-1 and TRBJ2-7; possible D gene TRBD2, 5 bases. The length of the CDR3 is 15 residues. CDR1 and CDR2 (germline): MGHRA, YSYEKL. Trimming left V 4 bases short and J 4 bases short, with 17 bases between. The chain's CDR3 is CASSLTGSGAYEQYF. CDR3 bases read: TGCGCCAGCAGCCTGACGGGCAGCGGAGCATACGAG.

Turning to this clone: The missing CDR3 end, 3 residues past where the read stops, is filled in from the germline J gene. The V and J genes are TRBV11-2 and TRBJ1-4; possibly TRBD1 for D (5 bases). The germline CDR1 and CDR2 sequences are SGHAT and FQNNGV. The length of the CDR3 is 15 residues. CDR3 DNA, as far as it was read: TGTGCCAGCAGCTTAGGGGGCTCTGGGGCCAACGTA. Its translation is CASSLGGSGANV. The entire CDR3 sequence reads CASSLGGSGANVLFF.

Details on this clone: The CDR3 end falls 3 residues outside the read, so it is completed with the germline J gene. The genes are TRBV30 and TRBJ1-2, with TRBD1 identical over 8 bases. The germline gives CDR1 GTSNPN, CDR2 SVGIG (reference sequence). The CDR3 has 13 amino acids. CDR3 DNA (partial): TGTGCCTGGAGTACAGGGGGAACCTACGAC. Protein product: CAWSTGGTYD. The whole CDR3 reads CAWSTGGTYDYTF.